One and the same sample provided the 9 T cell receptor beta chains below, sequenced in a study of blood T cell repertoires in COVID-19. This table comes from immunoSEQ multiplex PCR, and its TCRdb copy is limited to in-frame clones, with some not included. In the table there are approximately 90,000 clones, roughly 85% of which are singletons. The sequenced sample was peripheral blood. These receptors were taken from a man older than 75 with acute or convalescent COVID-19.

The sample holds one count of this clone. The V gene is TRBV9, the J gene TRBJ2-1; TRBD2 matches at 14 bases. Germline CDR1 reads SGDLS; CDR2 reads YYNGEE. The CDR3 sequence is 16 residues long. V gave up 4 bases and J gave up 5 bases; unmatched junction bases: 5. The CDR3 DNA reads TGTGCCAGCAGCACCGCGGGACTAGCGGGGGACAATGAGCAGTTCTTC. Translating gives CASSTAGLAGDNEQFF.

This chain joins TRBV19 and TRBJ1-3; TRBD1 matches at 7 bases. CDR3 length: 14 residues. Germline V gene data show CDR1 as LNHDA and CDR2 as SQIVND (reference sequence). V gave up 6 bases and J gave up 2 bases; unmatched junction bases: 4. The CDR3 reads CASSRQGPGNTIYF. The CDR3 DNA reads TGTGCCAGTAGCAGACAGGGCCCTGGAAACACCATATATTTT.

The chain is built from TRBV15 and TRBJ2-7; TRBD1 matches at 10 bases. The CDR3 totals 17 residues. Per germline, CDR1 LNHNV and CDR2 YYDKDF (reference sequence). Trimming cost V 0 bases and J 0 bases; bases outside gene matches: 5. The CDR3 bases are TGTGCCACCAGCAGAGACCGGGGACAGGGGACCTCCTACGAGCAGTACTTC. Its translation is CATSRDRGQGTSYEQYF. Looking up the rest from reference TRBV15 and TRBJ2-7 gives the full variable domain: DAMVIQNPRYQVTQFGKPVTLSCSQTLNHNVMYWYQQKSSQAPKLLFHYYDKDFNNEADTPDNFQSRRPNTSFCFLDIRSPGLGDTAMYLCATSRDRGQGTSYEQYFGPGTRLTVT.

The CDR3 is CASSFRGAYEQYF. The CDR3 DNA follows: TGTGCCAGCAGCTTTCGCGGAGCCTACGAGCAGTACTTC. The chain combines TRBV11-2 with TRBJ2-7; D unresolved. The V end lost 3 bases, the J end lost 2 bases, and 8 bases lay between the germline ends. This CDR3 has 13 residues. Germline CDR1 SGHAT, CDR2 FQNNGV.

V gene TRBV30 combines with J gene TRBJ1-5; D is unresolved. The germline gives CDR1 GTSNPN, CDR2 SVGIG (reference sequence). V was shortened by 0 bases and J by 5 bases, with 14 bases between the two germline ends. The CDR3 runs 15 residues. CDR3 DNA sequence: TGTGCCTGGAGTGTAGGCCCCCTCCGGGATCAGCCCCAGCATTTT. It codes for CAWSVGPLRDQPQHF.

The chain couples TRBV24-1 to TRBJ2-5, with a tentative D call TRBD1 (5 bases). CDR1 is KGHDR, CDR2 SFDVKD, per germline. V was trimmed by 6 bases and J by 5 bases, leaving 6 bases between them. This CDR3 is 11 amino acids long. The CDR3 sequence is CATSPGETQYF. CDR3 bases: TGTGCCACCAGTCCAGGGGAGACCCAGTACTTC.

The chain combines TRBV7-9 with TRBJ1-4; tentative D call: TRBD1 (5 bases). Per the germline V gene, CDR1 is SEHNR and CDR2 is FQNEAQ (reference sequence). This CDR3 is built from 14 residues. Trimming left V 1 base short and J 5 bases short, with 8 bases between. The CDR3 nucleotides read TGTGCCAGCAGCTTAGGGCGGGGGAATGAAAAACTGTTTTTT. Its protein is CASSLGRGNEKLFF.

The chain employs TRBV5-1 and TRBJ2-3, with a tentative D call TRBD1 (6 bases). The V end lost 1 base, the J end lost 2 bases, and 11 bases lay between the germline ends. From germline, CDR1 is SGHRS and CDR2 YFSETQ. CDR3 size: 15 residues. As DNA, the CDR3 is TGCGCCAGCAGCTTGAGGGGGATAAACACAGATACGCAGTATTTT. Its translation is CASSLRGINTDTQYF.

The chain joins TRBV24-1 to TRBJ2-7; 9 nucleotides line up with TRBD1. CDR1 is KGHDR, CDR2 SFDVKD, per germline. V was clipped by 5 bases and J by 0 bases; unmatched bases: 7. CDR3 length: 16 residues. The CDR3 coding sequence is TGTGCCACCAGTGTGGGACAGGGCAAAATCTCCTACGAGCAGTACTTC. Its protein product is CATSVGQGKISYEQYF.